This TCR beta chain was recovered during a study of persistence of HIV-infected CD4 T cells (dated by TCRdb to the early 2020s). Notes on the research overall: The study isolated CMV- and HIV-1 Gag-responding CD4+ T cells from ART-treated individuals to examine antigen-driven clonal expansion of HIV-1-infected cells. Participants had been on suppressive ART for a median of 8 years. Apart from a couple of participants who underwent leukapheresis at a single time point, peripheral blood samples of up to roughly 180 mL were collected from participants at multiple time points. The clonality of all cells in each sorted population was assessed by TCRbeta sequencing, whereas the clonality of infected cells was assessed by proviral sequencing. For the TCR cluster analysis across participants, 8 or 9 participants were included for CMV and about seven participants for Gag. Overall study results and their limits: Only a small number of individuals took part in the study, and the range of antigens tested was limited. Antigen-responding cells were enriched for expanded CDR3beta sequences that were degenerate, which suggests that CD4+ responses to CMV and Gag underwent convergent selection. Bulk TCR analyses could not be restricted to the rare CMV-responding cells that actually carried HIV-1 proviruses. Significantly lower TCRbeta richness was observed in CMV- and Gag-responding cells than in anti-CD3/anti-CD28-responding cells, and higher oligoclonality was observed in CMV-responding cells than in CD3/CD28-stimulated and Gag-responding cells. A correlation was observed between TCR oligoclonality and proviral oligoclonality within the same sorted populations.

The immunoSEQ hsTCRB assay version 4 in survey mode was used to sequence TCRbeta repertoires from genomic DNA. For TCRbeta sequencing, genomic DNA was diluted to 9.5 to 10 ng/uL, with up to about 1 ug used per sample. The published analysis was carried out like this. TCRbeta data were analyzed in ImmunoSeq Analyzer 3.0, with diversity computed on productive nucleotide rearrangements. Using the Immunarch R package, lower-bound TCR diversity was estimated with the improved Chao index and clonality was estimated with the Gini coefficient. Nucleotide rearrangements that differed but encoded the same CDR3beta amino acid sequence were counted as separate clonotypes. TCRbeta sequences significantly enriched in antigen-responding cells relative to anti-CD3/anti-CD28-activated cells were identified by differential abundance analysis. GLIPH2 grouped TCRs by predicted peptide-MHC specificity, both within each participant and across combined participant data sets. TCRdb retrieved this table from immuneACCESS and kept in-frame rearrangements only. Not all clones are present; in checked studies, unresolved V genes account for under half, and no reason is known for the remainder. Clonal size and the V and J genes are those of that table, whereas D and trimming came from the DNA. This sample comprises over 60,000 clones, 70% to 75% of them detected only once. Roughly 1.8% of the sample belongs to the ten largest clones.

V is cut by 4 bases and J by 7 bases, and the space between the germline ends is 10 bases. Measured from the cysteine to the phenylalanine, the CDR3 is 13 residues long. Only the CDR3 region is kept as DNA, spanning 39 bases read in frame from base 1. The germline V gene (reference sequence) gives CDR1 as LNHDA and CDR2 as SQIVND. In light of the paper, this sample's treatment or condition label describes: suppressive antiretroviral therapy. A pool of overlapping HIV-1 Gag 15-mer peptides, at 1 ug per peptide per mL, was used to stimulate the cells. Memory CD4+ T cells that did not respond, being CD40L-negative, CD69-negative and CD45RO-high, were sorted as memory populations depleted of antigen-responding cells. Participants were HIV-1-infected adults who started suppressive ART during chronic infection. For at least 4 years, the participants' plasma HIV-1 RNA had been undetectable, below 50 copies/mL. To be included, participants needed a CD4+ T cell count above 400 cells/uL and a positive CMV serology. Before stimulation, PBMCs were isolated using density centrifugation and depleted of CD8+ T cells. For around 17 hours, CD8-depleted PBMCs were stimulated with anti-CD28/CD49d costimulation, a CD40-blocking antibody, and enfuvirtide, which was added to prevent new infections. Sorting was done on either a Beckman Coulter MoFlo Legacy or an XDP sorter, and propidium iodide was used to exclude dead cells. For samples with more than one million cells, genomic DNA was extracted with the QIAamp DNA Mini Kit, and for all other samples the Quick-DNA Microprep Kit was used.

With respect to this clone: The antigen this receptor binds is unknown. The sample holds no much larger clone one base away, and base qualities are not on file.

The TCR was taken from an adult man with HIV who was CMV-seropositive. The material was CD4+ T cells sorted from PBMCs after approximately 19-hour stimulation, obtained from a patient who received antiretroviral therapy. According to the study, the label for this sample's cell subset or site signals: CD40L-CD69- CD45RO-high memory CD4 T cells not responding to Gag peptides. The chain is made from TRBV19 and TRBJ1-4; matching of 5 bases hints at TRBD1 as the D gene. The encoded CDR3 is CASSSDRPEKLFF. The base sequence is TGTGCCAGTAGTAGTGACAGACCTGAAAAACTGTTTTTT.